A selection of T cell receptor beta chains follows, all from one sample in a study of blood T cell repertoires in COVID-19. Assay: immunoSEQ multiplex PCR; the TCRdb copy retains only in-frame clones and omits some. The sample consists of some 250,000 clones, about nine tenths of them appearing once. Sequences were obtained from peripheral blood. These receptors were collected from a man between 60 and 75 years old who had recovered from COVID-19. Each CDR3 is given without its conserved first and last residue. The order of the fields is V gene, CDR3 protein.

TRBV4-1 ASSLGPLGTEAF
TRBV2 ASSYRVYEQY
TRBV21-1 ASSNYRDRDIYEQY
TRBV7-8 ASSFESTGGSPLH
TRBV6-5 ASSSRTGDNSPLH
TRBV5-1 ASSLAGSETYEQY
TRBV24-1 ATSDWGRGNTGELF
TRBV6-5 ASSYSRDRGNTIY
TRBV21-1 ASSRPGQLPGNTIY
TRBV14 ASSQIADQETQY
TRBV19 ASIRGQGMGYGYT
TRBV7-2 ASSPMGLAGQETQY
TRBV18 ASSPPGQENTGELF
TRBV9 ASSPKTGFNQPQH
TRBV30 AWNPGRQTQY
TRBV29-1 SVEGRFTDTQY
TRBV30 AWSLFGQGFGGELF
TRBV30 AWGLRQGLNEKLF
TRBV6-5 ASRRTGETYNEQF
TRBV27 ASSLSPTGAVGPYNSPLH
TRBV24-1 ATSSTQGNTEAF
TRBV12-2 ASRLVKQGEGYSNQPQH
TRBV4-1 ASSLTGGWAGELF
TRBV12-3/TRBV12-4 ASSLRNGGTQY
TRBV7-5 ARRPTTGDHANTGELF
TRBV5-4 ASSRGGAGETQY
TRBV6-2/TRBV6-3 ASSYYRVQGGYT
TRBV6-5 ASRGLGTLH
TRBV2 ASSAQGPTGGELF
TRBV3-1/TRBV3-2 ASSQDWDRFTYEQY
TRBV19 ASKPKREANYGYT
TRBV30 AYGKYGELF
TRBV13 ASSLGDSRKYEQY
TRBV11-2 ASTYSLVGLEAF
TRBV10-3 AISESGRARELF
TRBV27 ASSSLGGGWETQY
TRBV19 ASRTTGTMNTEAF
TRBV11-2 ASSLDSRGFLHQETQY
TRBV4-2 ASSQVGTGTLGYGYT
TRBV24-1 ATSDPTGGNQPQH
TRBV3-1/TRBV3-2 ATGRDRAHNEQF
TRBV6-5 ASSYSQEQF
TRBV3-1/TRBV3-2 ASSQDYLNTQY
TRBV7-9 ASSLDIVGQQY
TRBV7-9 ASSSGTGPKETQY